Presented here are 5 T cell receptor beta chains from one specimen sequenced in a study of OX40 agonist ivuxolimab in advanced cancers. Sequencing used immunoSEQ multiplex PCR; TCRdb keeps in-frame clones, though not all of them. The table has 80,000 or so clones, about nine tenths seen once; the top ten hold around 1.9%. The sample here was CD4+ or CD8+ T cells sorted from blood, taken in a trial of the OX40 agonist ivuxolimab. The source of these receptors is an adult with an advanced solid tumor such as melanoma, head and neck, liver or kidney cancer.

In DNA, the CDR3 is TGTGCCAGCAGTCCGGGACTAGCGGGTATATACGAGCAGTACTTC. Translating it yields CASSPGLAGIYEQYF. The V gene is TRBV28, the J gene TRBJ2-7; 12 bases fit TRBD2. V shed 5 bases and J 4 bases; nucleotides not matched to a gene: 6. This CDR3 has 15 amino acids. Germline-derived CDR1 and CDR2 are MDHEN and SYDVKM. The full variable domain, rest sourced from reference TRBV28 and TRBJ2-7, is DVKVTQSSRYLVKRTGEKVFLECVQDMDHENMFWYRQDPGLGLRLIYFSYDVKMKEKGDIPEGYSVSREKKERFSLILESASTNQTSMYLCASSPGLAGIYEQYFGPGTRLTVT.

CDR3 nucleotides: TGTGCCAGCCGCCGAGGGGCGAACTTCGAAGCTTTCTTT. It is translated as CASRRGANFEAFF. The V gene is TRBV6-5, the J gene TRBJ1-1; D perhaps matches TRBD1 (5 bases). CDR1 and CDR2 (germline): MNHEY, SVGAGI. CDR3 size: 13 residues. V was cut by 8 bases and J by 8 bases, with 18 bases left in between.

This rearrangement joins TRBV28 to TRBJ2-4; possible D gene TRBD2, 6 bases. CDR1 is MDHEN and CDR2 is SYDVKM in the germline V gene. The CDR3 length is 15 residues. V lost 6 bases and J lost 0, with 12 bases in between. As DNA, the CDR3 is TGTGCCAGCAGACCACCGGGACTAGCCAAAAACATTCAGTACTTC. Protein: CASRPPGLAKNIQYF. The full variable domain, with the rest looked up from reference TRBV28 and TRBJ2-4, is DVKVTQSSRYLVKRTGEKVFLECVQDMDHENMFWYRQDPGLGLRLIYFSYDVKMKEKGDIPEGYSVSREKKERFSLILESASTNQTSMYLCASRPPGLAKNIQYFGAGTRLSVL.

This rearrangement joins TRBV7-2 to TRBJ2-3; D possibly corresponds to TRBD2 (6 bases). V shed 2 bases and J shed 4 bases, with 7 bases lying between them. The CDR3 length is 13 residues. Germline lookup yields CDR1 SGHTA and CDR2 FQGNSA. This chain's CDR3 is CASSLPGADTQYF. DNA for the CDR3: TGTGCCAGCAGCTTACCGGGGGCAGATACGCAGTATTTT.

V usage is TRBV7-9 and J usage is TRBJ1-3, with D hard to call. There are 13 residues in the CDR3. Trimming shortened V by 1 base and J by 2 bases, and 3 bases separated the two germline ends. Germline V gene sequence: CDR1 SEHNR, CDR2 FQNEAQ (reference sequence). CDR3 loop: CASSLVPGNTIYF. The DNA of the CDR3 is TGTGCCAGCAGCTTAGTACCTGGAAACACCATATATTTT.